This paragraph reports one T cell receptor (beta chain). Germline V lookup: CDR1 MNHNY, CDR2 SVGAGI (reference sequence). V was cut by 2 bases and J by 4 bases, with 12 bases left in between. This CDR3 is 14 amino acids long. The repertoire was sequenced with immunoSEQ multiplex PCR; TCRdb's copy has only in-frame clones and lacks some. This table has around 2,000,000 clones, about 92% appearing once. This specimen comes from a study of shared clonotypes between healthy human individuals. Naive CD8 cells lacked CD45RO, underwent positive selection for CCR7 and left out terminally differentiated effector memory CD45RA+ cells.

The chain recombines TRBV6-6 with TRBJ2-7; either TRBD1 or TRBD2 may supply D (6 bases each). Sequencing was done on a sample of naive CD8+ T cells from PBMCs. The source is a man between 18 and 35 years old in good health. Some clones in this sample may be carry-over from other donors' samples. CDR3 region: CASSYGGREYEQYF. The CDR3 bases are TGTGCCAGCAGTTACGGGGGGCGCGAGTACGAGCAGTACTTC.